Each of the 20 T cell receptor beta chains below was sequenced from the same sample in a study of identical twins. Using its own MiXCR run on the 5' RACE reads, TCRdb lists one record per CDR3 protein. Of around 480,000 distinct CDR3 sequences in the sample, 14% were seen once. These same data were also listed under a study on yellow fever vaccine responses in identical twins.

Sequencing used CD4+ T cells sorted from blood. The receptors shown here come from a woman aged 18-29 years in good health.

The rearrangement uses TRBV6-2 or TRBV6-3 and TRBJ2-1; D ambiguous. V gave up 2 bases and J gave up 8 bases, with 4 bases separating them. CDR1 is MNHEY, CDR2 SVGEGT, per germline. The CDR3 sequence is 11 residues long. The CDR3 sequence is CASSYHDEQFF. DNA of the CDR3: TGTGCCAGCAGTTACCATGATGAGCAGTTCTTC.

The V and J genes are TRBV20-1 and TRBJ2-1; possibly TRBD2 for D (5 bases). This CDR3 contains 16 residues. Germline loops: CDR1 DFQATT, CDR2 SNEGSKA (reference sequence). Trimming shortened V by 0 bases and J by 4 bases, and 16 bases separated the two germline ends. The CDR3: CSARDLQPGTYNEQFF. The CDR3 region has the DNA TGCAGTGCTAGAGATCTCCAACCGGGAACTTACAATGAGCAGTTCTTC.

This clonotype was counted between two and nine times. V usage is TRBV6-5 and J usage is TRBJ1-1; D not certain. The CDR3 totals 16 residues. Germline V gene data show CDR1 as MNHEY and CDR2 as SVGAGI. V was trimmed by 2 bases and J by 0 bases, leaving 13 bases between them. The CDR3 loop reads CASSYDPQVMNTEAFF. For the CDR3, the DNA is TGTGCCAGCAGTTACGATCCGCAGGTGATGAACACTGAAGCTTTCTTT.

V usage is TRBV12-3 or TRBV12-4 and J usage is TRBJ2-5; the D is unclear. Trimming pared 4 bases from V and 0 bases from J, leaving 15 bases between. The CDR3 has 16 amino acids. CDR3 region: CASSSMMTSDQETQYF. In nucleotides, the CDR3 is TGTGCCAGCAGTTCGATGATGACATCAGACCAAGAGACCCAGTACTTC.

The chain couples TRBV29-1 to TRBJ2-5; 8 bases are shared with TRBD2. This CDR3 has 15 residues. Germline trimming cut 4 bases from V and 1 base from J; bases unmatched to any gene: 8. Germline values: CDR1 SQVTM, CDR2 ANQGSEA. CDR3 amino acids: CSVAGGWGLQETQYF. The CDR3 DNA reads TGCAGCGTTGCGGGGGGGTGGGGACTCCAAGAGACCCAGTACTTC. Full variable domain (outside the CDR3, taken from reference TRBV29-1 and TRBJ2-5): SAVISQKPSRDICQRGTSLTIQCQVDSQVTMMFWYRQQPGQSLTLIATANQGSEATYESGFVIDKFPISRPNLTFSTLTVSNMSPEDSSIYLCSVAGGWGLQETQYFGPGTRLLVL.

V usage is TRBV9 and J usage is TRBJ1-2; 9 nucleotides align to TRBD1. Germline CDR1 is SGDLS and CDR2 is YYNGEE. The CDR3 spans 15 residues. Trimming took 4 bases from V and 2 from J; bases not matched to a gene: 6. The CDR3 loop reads CASSPGTGINYGYTF. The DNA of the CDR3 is TGTGCCAGCAGCCCCGGGACAGGGATAAACTATGGCTACACCTTC.

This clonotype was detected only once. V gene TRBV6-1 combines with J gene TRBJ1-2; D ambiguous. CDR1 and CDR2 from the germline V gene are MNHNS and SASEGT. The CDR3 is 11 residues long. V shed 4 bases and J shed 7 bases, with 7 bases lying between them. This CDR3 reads CASSVNGGYTF. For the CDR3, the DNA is TGTGCCAGCAGTGTTAATGGTGGCTACACCTTC.

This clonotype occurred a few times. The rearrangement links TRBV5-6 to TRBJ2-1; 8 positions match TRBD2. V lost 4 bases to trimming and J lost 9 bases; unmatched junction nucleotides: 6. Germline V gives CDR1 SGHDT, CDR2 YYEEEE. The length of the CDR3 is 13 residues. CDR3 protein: CASSIGRVGEQFF. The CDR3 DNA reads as TGTGCCAGCAGCATCGGGAGGGTGGGTGAGCAGTTCTTC.

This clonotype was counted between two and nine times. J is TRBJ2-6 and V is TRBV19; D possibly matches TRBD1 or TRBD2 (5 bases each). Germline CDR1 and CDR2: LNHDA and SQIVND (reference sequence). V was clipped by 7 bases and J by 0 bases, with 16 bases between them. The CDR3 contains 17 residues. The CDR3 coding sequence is TGTGCCAGTAAAGGCAGGGACCAACTCTCTGGGGCCAACGTCCTGACTTTC. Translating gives CASKGRDQLSGANVLTF.

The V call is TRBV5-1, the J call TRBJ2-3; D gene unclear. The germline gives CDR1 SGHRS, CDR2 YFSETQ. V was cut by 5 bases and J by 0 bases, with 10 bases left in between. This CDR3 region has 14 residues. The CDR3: CASRGPQSTDTQYF. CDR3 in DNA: TGCGCCAGCAGGGGCCCTCAAAGCACAGATACGCAGTATTTT.

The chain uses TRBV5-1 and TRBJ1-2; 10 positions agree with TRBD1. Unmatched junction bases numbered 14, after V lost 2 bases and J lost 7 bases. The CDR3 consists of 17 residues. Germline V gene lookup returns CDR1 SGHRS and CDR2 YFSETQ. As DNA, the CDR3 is TGCGCCAGCAGCTTCGCCGCCCGTGACAGGGGGCTAGGTGGCTACACCTTC. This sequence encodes CASSFAARDRGLGGYTF. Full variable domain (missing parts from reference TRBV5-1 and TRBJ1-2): KAGVTQTPRYLIKTRGQQVTLSCSPISGHRSVSWYQQTPGQGLQFLFEYFSETQRNKGNFPGRFSGRQFSNSRSEMNVSTLELGDSALYLCASSFAARDRGLGGYTFGSGTRLTVV.

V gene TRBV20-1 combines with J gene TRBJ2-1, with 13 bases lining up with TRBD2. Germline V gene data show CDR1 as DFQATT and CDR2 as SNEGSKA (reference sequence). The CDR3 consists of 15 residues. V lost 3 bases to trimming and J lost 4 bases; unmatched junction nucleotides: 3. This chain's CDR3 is CSASRTSGRYNEQFF. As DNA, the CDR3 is TGCAGTGCTAGTAGGACTAGCGGGAGATACAATGAGCAGTTCTTC.

The chain's CDR3 is CASSSRWAQRGETYNEQFF. In DNA, the CDR3 is TGTGCCAGCAGCTCCAGGTGGGCTCAGCGGGGGGAAACCTACAATGAGCAGTTCTTC. The V gene is TRBV11-2, the J gene TRBJ2-1; the match to TRBD2 covers 9 bases. The germline CDR1 and CDR2 sequences are SGHAT and FQNNGV. The CDR3 covers 19 residues. V was clipped by 4 bases and J by 2 bases; unmatched bases: 15.

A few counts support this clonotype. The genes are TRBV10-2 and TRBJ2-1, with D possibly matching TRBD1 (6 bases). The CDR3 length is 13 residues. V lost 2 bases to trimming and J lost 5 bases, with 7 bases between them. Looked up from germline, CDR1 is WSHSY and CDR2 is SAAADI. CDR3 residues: CASSEGTNNEQFF. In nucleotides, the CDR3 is TGCGCCAGCAGTGAGGGGACAAACAATGAGCAGTTCTTC.

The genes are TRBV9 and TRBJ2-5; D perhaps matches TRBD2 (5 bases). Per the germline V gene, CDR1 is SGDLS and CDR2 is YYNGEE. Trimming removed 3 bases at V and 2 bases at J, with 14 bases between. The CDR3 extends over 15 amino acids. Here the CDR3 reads CASSAGGLGQETQYF. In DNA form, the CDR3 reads TGTGCCAGCAGCGCCGGAGGCCTAGGGCAAGAGACCCAGTACTTC.

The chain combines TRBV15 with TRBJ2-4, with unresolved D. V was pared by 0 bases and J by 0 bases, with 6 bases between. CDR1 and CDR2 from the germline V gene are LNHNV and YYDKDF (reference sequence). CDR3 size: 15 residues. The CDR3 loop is CATSRDLVAKNIQYF. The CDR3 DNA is TGTGCCACCAGCAGAGATCTGGTAGCCAAAAACATTCAGTACTTC.

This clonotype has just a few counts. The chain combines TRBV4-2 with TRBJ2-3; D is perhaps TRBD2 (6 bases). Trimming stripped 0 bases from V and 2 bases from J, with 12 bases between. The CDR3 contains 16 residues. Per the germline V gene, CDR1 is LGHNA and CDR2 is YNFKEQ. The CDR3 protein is CASSQDGSGVTDTQYF. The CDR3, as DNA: TGTGCCAGCAGCCAAGACGGGTCGGGGGTCACAGATACGCAGTATTTT.

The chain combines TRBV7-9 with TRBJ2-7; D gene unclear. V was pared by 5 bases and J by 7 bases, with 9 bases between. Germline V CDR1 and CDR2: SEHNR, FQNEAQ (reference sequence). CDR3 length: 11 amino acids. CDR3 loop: CASSPMREQYF. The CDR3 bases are TGTGCCAGCAGCCCCATGAGGGAGCAGTACTTC.

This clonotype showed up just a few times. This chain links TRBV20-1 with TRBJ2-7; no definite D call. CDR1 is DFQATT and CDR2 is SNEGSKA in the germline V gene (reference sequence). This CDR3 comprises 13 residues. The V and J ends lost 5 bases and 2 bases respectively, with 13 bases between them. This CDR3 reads CSAPSRRTYEQYF. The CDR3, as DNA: TGCAGTGCTCCCTCCCGACGGACCTACGAGCAGTACTTC.

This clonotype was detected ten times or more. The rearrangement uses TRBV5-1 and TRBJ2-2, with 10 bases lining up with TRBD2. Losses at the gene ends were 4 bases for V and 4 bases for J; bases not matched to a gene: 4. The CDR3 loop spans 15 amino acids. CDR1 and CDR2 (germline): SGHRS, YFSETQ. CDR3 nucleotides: TGCGCCAGCAGCCCTAGCGGGGGAGGCACCGGGGAGCTGTTTTTT. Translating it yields CASSPSGGGTGELFF.